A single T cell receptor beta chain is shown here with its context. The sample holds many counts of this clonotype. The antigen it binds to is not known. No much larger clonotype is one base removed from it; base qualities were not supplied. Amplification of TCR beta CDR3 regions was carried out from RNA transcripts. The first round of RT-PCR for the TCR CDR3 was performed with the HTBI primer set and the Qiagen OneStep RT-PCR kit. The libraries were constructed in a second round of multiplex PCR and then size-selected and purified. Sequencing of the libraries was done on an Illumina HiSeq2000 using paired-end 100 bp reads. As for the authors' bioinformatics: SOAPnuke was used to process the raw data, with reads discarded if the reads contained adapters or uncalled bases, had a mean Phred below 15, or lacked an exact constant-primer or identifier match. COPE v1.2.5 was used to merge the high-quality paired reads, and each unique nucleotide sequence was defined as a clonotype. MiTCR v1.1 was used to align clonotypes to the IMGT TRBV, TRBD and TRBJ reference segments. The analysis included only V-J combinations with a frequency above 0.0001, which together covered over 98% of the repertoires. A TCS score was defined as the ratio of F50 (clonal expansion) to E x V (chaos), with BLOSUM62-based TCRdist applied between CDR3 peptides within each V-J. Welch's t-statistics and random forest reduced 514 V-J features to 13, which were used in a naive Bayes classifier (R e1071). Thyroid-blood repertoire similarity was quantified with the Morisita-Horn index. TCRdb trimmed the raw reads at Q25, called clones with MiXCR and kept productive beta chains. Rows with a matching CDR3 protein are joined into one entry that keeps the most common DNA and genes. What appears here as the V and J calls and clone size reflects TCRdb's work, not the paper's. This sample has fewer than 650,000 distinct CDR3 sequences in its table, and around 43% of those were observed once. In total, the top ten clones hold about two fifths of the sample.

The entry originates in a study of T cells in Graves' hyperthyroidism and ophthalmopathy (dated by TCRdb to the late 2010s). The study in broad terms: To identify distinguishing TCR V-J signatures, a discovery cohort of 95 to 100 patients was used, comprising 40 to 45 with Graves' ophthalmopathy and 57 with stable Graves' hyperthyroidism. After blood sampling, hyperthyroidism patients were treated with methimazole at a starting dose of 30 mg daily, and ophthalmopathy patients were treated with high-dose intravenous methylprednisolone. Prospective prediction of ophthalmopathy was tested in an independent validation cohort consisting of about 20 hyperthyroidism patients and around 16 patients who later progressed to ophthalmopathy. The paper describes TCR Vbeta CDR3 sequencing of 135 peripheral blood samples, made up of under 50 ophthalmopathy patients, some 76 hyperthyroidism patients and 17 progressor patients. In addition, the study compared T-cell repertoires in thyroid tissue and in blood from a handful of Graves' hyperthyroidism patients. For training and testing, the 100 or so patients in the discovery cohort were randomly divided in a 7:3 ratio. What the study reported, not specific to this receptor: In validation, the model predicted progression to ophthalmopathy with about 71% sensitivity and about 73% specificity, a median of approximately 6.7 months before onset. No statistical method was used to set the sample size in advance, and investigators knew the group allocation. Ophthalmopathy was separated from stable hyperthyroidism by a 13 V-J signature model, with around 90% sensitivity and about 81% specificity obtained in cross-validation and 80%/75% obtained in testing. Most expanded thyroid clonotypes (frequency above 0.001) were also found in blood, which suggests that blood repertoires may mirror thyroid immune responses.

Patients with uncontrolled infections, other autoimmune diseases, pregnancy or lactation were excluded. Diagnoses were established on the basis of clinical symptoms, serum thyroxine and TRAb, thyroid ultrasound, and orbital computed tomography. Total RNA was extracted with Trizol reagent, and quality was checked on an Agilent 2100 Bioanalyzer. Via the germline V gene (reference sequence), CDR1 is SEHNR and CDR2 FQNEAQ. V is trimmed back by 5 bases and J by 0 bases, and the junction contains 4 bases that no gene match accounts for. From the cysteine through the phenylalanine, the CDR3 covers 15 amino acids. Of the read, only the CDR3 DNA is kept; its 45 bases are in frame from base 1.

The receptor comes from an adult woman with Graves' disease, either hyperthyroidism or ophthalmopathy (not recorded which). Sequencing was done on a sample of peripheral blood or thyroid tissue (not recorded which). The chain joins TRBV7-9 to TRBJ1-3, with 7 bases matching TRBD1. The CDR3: CASSRDSISGNTIYF. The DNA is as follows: TGTGCCAGCAGCCGGGACAGCATCTCTGGAAACACCATATATTTT. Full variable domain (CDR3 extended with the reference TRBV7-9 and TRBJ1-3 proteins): DTGVSQNPRHKITKRGQNVTFRCDPISEHNRLYWYRQTLGQGPEFLTYFQNEAQLEKSRLLSDRFSAERPKGSFSTLEIQRTEQGDSAMYLCASSRDSISGNTIYFGEGSWLTVV.